Given below is one T cell receptor (beta chain) in context. Some clones are missing from TCRdb's copy, which holds only in-frame ones; the method was immunoSEQ multiplex PCR. The sample carries some 2,000,000 clones, roughly 96% recorded once. This specimen comes from a study of shared clonotypes between healthy human individuals. As for the study in general: Aged between 18 and 49, the donors were a couple of women and a few men.

V was trimmed by 3 bases and J by 4 bases, leaving 21 bases between them. This CDR3 spans 16 amino acids. Germline V gene lookup returns CDR1 GTSNPN and CDR2 SVGIG (reference sequence). The chain employs TRBV30 and TRBJ2-5; the D is unclear. This TCR came from a man between 18 and 29 years old in good health. Sequencing was done on a sample of naive CD4+ T cells sorted from blood. Subset meaning: CD45RA+ positively selected. As DNA, the CDR3 is TGTGCCTGGAGATCCCCCCCCCACGGTGCGCGAGAGACCCAGTACTTC. It translates to CAWRSPPHGARETQYF.